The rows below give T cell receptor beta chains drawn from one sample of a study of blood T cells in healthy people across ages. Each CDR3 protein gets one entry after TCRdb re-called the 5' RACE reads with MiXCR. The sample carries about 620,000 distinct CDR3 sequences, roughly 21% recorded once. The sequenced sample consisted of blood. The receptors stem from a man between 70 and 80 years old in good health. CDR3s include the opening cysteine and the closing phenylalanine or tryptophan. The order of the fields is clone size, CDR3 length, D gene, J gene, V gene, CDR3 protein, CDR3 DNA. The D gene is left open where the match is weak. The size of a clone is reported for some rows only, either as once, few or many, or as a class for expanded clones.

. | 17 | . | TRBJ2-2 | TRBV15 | CATSGEGAGLYTGELFF | TGTGCCACCAGCGGAGAGGGCGCAGGGTTGTACACCGGGGAGCTGTTTTTT
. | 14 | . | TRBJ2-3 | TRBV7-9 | CASSWTVSTDTQYF | TGTGCCAGCAGCTGGACAGTGAGCACAGATACGCAGTATTTT
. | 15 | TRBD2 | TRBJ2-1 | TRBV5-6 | CASSSTSGTYDEQFF | TGTGCCAGCAGTTCGACTAGCGGGACCTACGATGAGCAGTTCTTC
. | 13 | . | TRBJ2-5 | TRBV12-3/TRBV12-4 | CATRSLGQETQYF | TGTGCCACCAGGTCCCTCGGGCAAGAGACCCAGTACTTC
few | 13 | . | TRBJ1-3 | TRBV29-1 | CSVASHSGNTIYF | TGCAGCGTTGCGTCTCACTCTGGAAACACCATATATTTT
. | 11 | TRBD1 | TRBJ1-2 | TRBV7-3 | CASSFRQGPTF | TGTGCCAGCAGCTTTAGACAGGGACCCACCTTC
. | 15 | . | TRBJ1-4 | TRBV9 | CASSVTPLDNEKLFF | TGTGCCAGCAGCGTTACACCGCTAGATAATGAAAAACTGTTTTTT
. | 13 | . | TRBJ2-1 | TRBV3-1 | CASSYSNQNEQFF | TGTGCCAGCAGTTACTCGAACCAAAATGAGCAGTTCTTC
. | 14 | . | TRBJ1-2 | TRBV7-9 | CASSLEGRVHGYTF | TGTGCCAGCAGCTTAGAGGGGCGCGTGCATGGCTACACCTTC
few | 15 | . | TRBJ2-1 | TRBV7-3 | CASSALGGGSNEQFF | TGTGCCAGCAGCGCCCTGGGGGGCGGGAGTAATGAGCAGTTCTTC
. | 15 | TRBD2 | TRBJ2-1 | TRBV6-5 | CASGNGGSSYNEQFF | TGTGCCAGCGGGAACGGGGGGAGCTCCTACAATGAGCAGTTCTTC
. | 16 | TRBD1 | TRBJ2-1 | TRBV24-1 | CATSDSQGIPYNEQFF | TGTGCCACCAGTGATTCACAGGGGATTCCTTACAATGAGCAGTTCTTC
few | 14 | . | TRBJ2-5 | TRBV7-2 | CASSFGKWGETQYF | TGTGCCAGCAGCTTTGGAAAATGGGGGGAGACCCAGTACTTC
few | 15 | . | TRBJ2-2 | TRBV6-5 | CASSWAGRNTGELFF | TGTGCCAGCAGCTGGGCAGGGAGGAACACCGGGGAGCTGTTTTTT
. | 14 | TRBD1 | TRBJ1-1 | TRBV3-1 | CASSQSGQGAEAFF | TGTGCCAGCAGCCAATCGGGACAGGGGGCTGAAGCTTTCTTT
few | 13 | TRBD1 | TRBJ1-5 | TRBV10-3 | CATGTGNNQPQHF | TGTGCCACCGGGACAGGGAACAATCAGCCCCAGCATTTT
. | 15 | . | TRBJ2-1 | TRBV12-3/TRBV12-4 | CASSQLRDSFNEQFF | TGTGCCAGCAGCCAACTCCGGGACTCGTTCAATGAGCAGTTCTTC